One and the same sample provided the 17 T cell receptor beta chains below, sequenced in a study of shared clonotypes between healthy human individuals. Clones were read by immunoSEQ multiplex PCR, and TCRdb kept only the in-frame ones, dropping some. The sample includes around 2.1 million clones, more than 90% seen only once; the top ten take roughly 0.13%. The sequenced sample was naive CD4+ T cells sorted from blood. Subset here: CD45RA+ positively selected. The receptors here all came from a man in his late teens or twenties in good health.

In its sample, this clone was seen once. Other nucleotide sequences from this sample produce the same CDR3. V usage is TRBV5-1 and J usage is TRBJ2-1; no firm D call. Germline V gene data show CDR1 as SGHRS and CDR2 as YFSETQ. The CDR3 covers 12 residues. V was shortened by 4 bases and J by 8 bases, with 10 bases between the two germline ends. CDR3 coding DNA: TGCGCCAGCAGCCCTGTAGGGTATGAGCAGTTCTTC. The encoded protein is CASSPVGYEQFF.

The V gene is TRBV7-9, the J gene TRBJ2-7, with a possible D match to TRBD1 (6 bases). From germline, CDR1 is SEHNR and CDR2 FQNEAQ (reference sequence). CDR3 length: 15 amino acids. Trimming pared 5 bases from V and 6 bases from J, leaving 20 bases between. The CDR3, as DNA: TGTGCCAGCAGCCCACTACAGGGCGGGTGGATCGAGCAGTACTTC. Protein product: CASSPLQGGWIEQYF.

The rearrangement joins TRBV7-6 to TRBJ1-4; D remains unclear. The CDR3 length is 13 residues. CDR1 and CDR2 from the germline V gene are SGHVS and FNYEAQ. V shed 5 bases and J shed 8 bases, with 12 bases lying between them. The CDR3 nucleotides are TGTGCCAGCAGCCCGATCGCAAGCGAAAAACTGTTTTTT. This translates into CASSPIASEKLFF.

The chain uses TRBV15 and TRBJ2-3, with D possibly called TRBD1 or TRBD2 (5 bases each). CDR1 and CDR2 from the germline V gene are LNHNV and YYDKDF (reference sequence). The CDR3 totals 11 residues. V lost 4 bases, J lost 11 bases, and 10 bases lay in between. DNA of the CDR3: TGTGCCACCAGCACTAGGGACCTGCAGTATTTT. Its translation: CATSTRDLQYF.

Comment on this clone: The same CDR3 arises from other DNA sequences in this sample as well. V gene TRBV12-5 combines with J gene TRBJ2-1; D uncertain. Trimming took 0 bases from V and 7 from J, leaving 7 bases between them. This CDR3 is built from 13 residues. CDR1 and CDR2 (germline): LGHNT, FRNRAP. The CDR3, as DNA: TGTGCTAGTGGTTTGGTGGGTGGGAATGAGCAGTTCTTC. Encoded protein: CASGLVGGNEQFF.

V gene TRBV25-1 combines with J gene TRBJ2-1; 8 nucleotides line up with TRBD1. Trimming at V came to 6 bases and at J to 8 bases, leaving 6 bases not matched to a gene. The CDR3 extends over 13 amino acids. Germline V gene lookup returns CDR1 MGHDK and CDR2 SYGVNS. Here the CDR3 reads CASRGQVLDEQFF. As DNA, the CDR3 is TGTGCCAGCAGGGGACAGGTTCTGGATGAGCAGTTCTTC. Full variable domain (missing parts from reference TRBV25-1 and TRBJ2-1): EADIYQTPRYLVIGTGKKITLECSQTMGHDKMYWYQQDPGMELHLIHYSYGVNSTEKGDLSSESTVSRIRTEHFPLTLESARPSHTSQYLCASRGQVLDEQFFGPGTRLTVL.

Comments on this clone: Different DNA sequences within this sample yield the same CDR3. The chain uses TRBV6-5 and TRBJ2-3; D is uncertain. CDR1 is MNHEY, CDR2 SVGAGI, per germline. V lost 6 bases, J lost 0 bases, and 4 bases lay in between. The CDR3 totals 12 residues. CDR3 nucleotide sequence: TGTGCCAGCAGAGCTAGCACAGATACGCAGTATTTT. It yields the protein CASRASTDTQYF.

This chain's CDR3 is CASSERGRAYNEQFF. CDR3 DNA sequence: TGTGCCAGCAGTGAACGGGGGAGGGCCTACAATGAGCAGTTCTTC. The rearrangement links TRBV2 to TRBJ2-1; 7 nucleotides align to TRBD2. The germline CDR1 and CDR2 sequences are SNHLY and FYNNEI. There are 15 residues in the CDR3. Unmatched junction bases numbered 3, after V lost 2 bases and J lost 2 bases.

V and J are TRBV15 and TRBJ2-1, with 12 bases that match TRBD2. The CDR3 consists of 16 residues. Germline-derived CDR1 and CDR2 are LNHNV and YYDKDF (reference sequence). Unmatched junction bases numbered 2, after V lost 0 bases and J lost 5 bases. The CDR3 sequence is CATSRDLAGGNNEQFF. DNA of the CDR3: TGTGCCACCAGCAGAGATCTAGCGGGAGGGAACAATGAGCAGTTCTTC.

The V gene is TRBV7-3, the J gene TRBJ2-7; 7 bases are a match to TRBD1. The CDR3 has 18 residues. The ends lost 4 bases at V and 1 base at J; junction bases unmatched: 16. CDR1 and CDR2 (germline): SGHTA, FQGTGA. Here the CDR3 reads CASSSSRTGKSRSYEQYF. The CDR3, as DNA: TGTGCCAGCAGCTCCTCGAGGACAGGCAAAAGTAGGTCCTACGAGCAGTACTTC.

The rearrangement uses TRBV2 and TRBJ1-1; D may be TRBD1 (5 bases). Germline V lookup: CDR1 SNHLY, CDR2 FYNNEI. There are 13 residues in the CDR3. V lost 10 bases, J lost 4 bases, and 16 bases lay in between. The CDR3 is CATHGGKSTEAFF. DNA of the CDR3: TGTGCCACGCATGGGGGGAAGTCCACTGAAGCTTTCTTT. The full variable domain, with the rest looked up from reference TRBV2 and TRBJ1-1, is EPEVTQTPSHQVTQMGQEVILRCVPISNHLYFYWYRQILGQKVEFLVSFYNNEISEKSEIFDDQFSVERPDGSNFTLKIRSTKLEDSAMYFCATHGGKSTEAFFGQGTRLTVV.

This clone has only one observation. The rearrangement joins TRBV6-1 to TRBJ2-1, with 9 bases fitting TRBD1. This CDR3 is 15 amino acids long. Germline V gene sequence: CDR1 MNHNS, CDR2 SASEGT. Trimming took 6 bases from V and 6 from J; bases not matched to a gene: 9. Written as DNA, the CDR3 is TGTGCCAGCAGCCCCACAGGGGGCGCTTTCAATGAGCAGTTCTTC. Its translation: CASSPTGGAFNEQFF.

The chain joins TRBV2 to TRBJ1-6, with 10 bases aligning to TRBD1. Germline loops: CDR1 SNHLY, CDR2 FYNNEI. Germline trimming cut 7 bases from V and 8 bases from J; bases unmatched to any gene: 5. This CDR3 has 14 amino acids. The CDR3 spells CASTQDRGYSPLHF. CDR3 DNA sequence: TGTGCCAGCACGCAGGACAGGGGGTATTCACCCCTCCACTTT.

The chain is built from TRBV4-1 and TRBJ1-2; no reliable D call. The CDR3 consists of 13 residues. V shed 0 bases and J shed 7 bases, with 9 bases lying between them. In germline, CDR1 is MGHRA, CDR2 YSYEKL. The CDR3, as DNA: TGCGCCAGCAGCCAAGAAGCGGGCGCTGGCTACACCTTC. It yields the protein CASSQEAGAGYTF.

About this clone itself: This sample includes further DNA sequences coding for the same CDR3. The chain joins TRBV5-4 to TRBJ1-5; perhaps TRBD1 as D (5 bases). Germline CDR1 is SGHNT and CDR2 is YYREEE (reference sequence). Trimming took 0 bases from V and 2 from J, leaving 9 bases between them. CDR3 size: 15 residues. The CDR3 spells CASSLGGTGNQPQHF. The CDR3 DNA reads as TGTGCCAGCAGCTTGGGGGGGACCGGCAATCAGCCCCAGCATTTT.

A word on this clone: Other nucleotide sequences from this sample produce the same CDR3. The chain joins TRBV6-5 to TRBJ2-3; no reliable D call. The CDR3 spans 12 residues. Trimming cost V 2 bases and J 6 bases, with 6 bases left between them. Per germline, CDR1 MNHEY and CDR2 SVGAGI. The CDR3 DNA reads TGTGCCAGCAGTTACATAGGGGATACGCAGTATTTT. Translation: CASSYIGDTQYF.

J is TRBJ1-1 and V is TRBV6-1; D not resolved. Trimming took 2 bases from V and 3 from J, leaving 10 bases between them. Germline CDR1 is MNHNS and CDR2 is SASEGT. The CDR3 covers 14 residues. This CDR3 reads CASSESGFYTEAFF. CDR3 nucleotides: TGTGCCAGCAGTGAATCTGGATTCTACACTGAAGCTTTCTTT.